Listed below are T cell receptor beta chains from one sample, sequenced in a study of CD8+ T cells in alopecia areata. Using immunoSEQ multiplex PCR, the repertoire was profiled, and TCRdb retains in-frame clones only, with some absent. The table lists under 150,000 clones, less than 60% of them singletons, with approximately 3.6% in the top ten. The source was CD4+ T cells sorted from blood, collected at week 24, from a patient treated with tofacitinib. The origin of the receptors is a human donor with alopecia areata. Both conserved end residues are part of each CDR3. A D gene is named only where the DNA matches it firmly. Expanded clones are given a class, and other clones once, few, many or no size at all.

J gene: TRBJ1-1
clone size: few
D gene: -
CDR3 length: 13
V gene: TRBV2
CDR3 protein: CASSQDVNTEAFF
CDR3 DNA: TGTGCCAGCAGCCAGGACGTTAACACTGAAGCTTTCTTT

J gene: TRBJ1-3
clone size: few
D gene: -
CDR3 length: 14
V gene: TRBV18
CDR3 protein: CASSPSGTRDTIYF
CDR3 DNA: TGTGCCAGCTCACCAAGCGGGACGCGGGACACCATATATTTT

J gene: TRBJ1-6
clone size: -
D gene: -
CDR3 length: 16
V gene: TRBV6-6
CDR3 protein: CASSDHPSSYNSPLHF
CDR3 DNA: TGTGCCAGCAGCGATCACCCGAGCTCCTATAATTCACCCCTCCACTTT

J gene: TRBJ1-6
clone size: -
D gene: TRBD1
CDR3 length: 16
V gene: TRBV9
CDR3 protein: CASSVFAGQLNSPLHF
CDR3 DNA: TGTGCCAGCAGCGTATTCGCGGGACAGCTAAATTCACCCCTCCACTTT

J gene: TRBJ1-6
clone size: -
D gene: TRBD1
CDR3 length: 16
V gene: TRBV2
CDR3 protein: CASRSDRALGNSPLHF
CDR3 DNA: TGTGCCAGCAGGTCAGACAGGGCCCTTGGTAATTCACCCCTCCACTTT

J gene: TRBJ1-1
clone size: -
D gene: TRBD1
CDR3 length: 14
V gene: TRBV30
CDR3 protein: CAWTKDRGYTEAFF
CDR3 DNA: TGTGCCTGGACCAAGGACAGGGGGTACACTGAAGCTTTCTTT

J gene: TRBJ2-5
clone size: -
D gene: TRBD2
CDR3 length: 16
V gene: TRBV7-2
CDR3 protein: CASSPPGLAGSETQYF
CDR3 DNA: TGTGCCAGCAGCCCACCGGGACTAGCGGGATCGGAGACCCAGTACTTC

J gene: TRBJ2-5
clone size: -
D gene: -
CDR3 length: 13
V gene: TRBV5-1
CDR3 protein: CASSFPNQETQYF
CDR3 DNA: TGCGCCAGCAGCTTCCCAAACCAAGAGACCCAGTACTTC

J gene: TRBJ1-3
clone size: -
D gene: -
CDR3 length: 14
V gene: TRBV5-4
CDR3 protein: CASSLQGPGNTIYF
CDR3 DNA: TGTGCCAGCAGCTTGCAGGGGCCTGGAAACACCATATATTTT

J gene: TRBJ2-3
clone size: -
D gene: -
CDR3 length: 16
V gene: TRBV5-1
CDR3 protein: CASSLEALGTTDTQYF
CDR3 DNA: TGCGCCAGCAGCTTGGAGGCCTTAGGGACCACAGATACGCAGTATTTT

J gene: TRBJ2-7
clone size: few
D gene: TRBD1
CDR3 length: 13
V gene: TRBV18
CDR3 protein: CASSRTGAYEQYF
CDR3 DNA: TGTGCCAGCTCAAGGACAGGTGCCTACGAGCAGTACTTC

J gene: TRBJ2-5
clone size: -
D gene: -
CDR3 length: 13
V gene: TRBV30
CDR3 protein: CAWSDNQGRAQYF
CDR3 DNA: TGTGCCTGGAGTGATAATCAGGGTCGAGCCCAGTACTTC

J gene: TRBJ1-2
clone size: -
D gene: -
CDR3 length: 11
V gene: TRBV30
CDR3 protein: CAWSTGNGYTF
CDR3 DNA: TGTGCCTGGAGTACAGGGAACGGCTACACCTTC

J gene: TRBJ1-4
clone size: -
D gene: -
CDR3 length: 18
V gene: TRBV7-9
CDR3 protein: CASSLVYSPGTTNEKLFF
CDR3 DNA: TGTGCCAGCAGCTTAGTATACTCGCCAGGGACAACTAATGAAAAACTGTTTTTT

J gene: TRBJ1-6
clone size: -
D gene: TRBD1
CDR3 length: 15
V gene: TRBV4-3
CDR3 protein: CASSLTGQGQSPLHF
CDR3 DNA: TGCGCCAGCAGTCTAACCGGACAGGGGCAATCACCCCTCCACTTT

J gene: TRBJ2-5
clone size: -
D gene: TRBD2
CDR3 length: 15
V gene: TRBV9
CDR3 protein: CASSVRAGGQETQYF
CDR3 DNA: TGTGCCAGCAGCGTACGAGCGGGGGGCCAAGAGACCCAGTACTTC

J gene: TRBJ2-5
clone size: once
D gene: -
CDR3 length: 13
V gene: TRBV30
CDR3 protein: CAWSGQASETQYF
CDR3 DNA: TGTGCCTGGAGTGGACAGGCGTCAGAGACCCAGTACTTC

J gene: TRBJ1-2
clone size: -
D gene: -
CDR3 length: 15
V gene: TRBV7-2
CDR3 protein: CASSPQITGNYGYTF
CDR3 DNA: TGTGCCAGCAGCCCCCAGATTACCGGGAACTATGGCTACACCTTC

J gene: TRBJ2-3
clone size: -
D gene: TRBD2
CDR3 length: 15
V gene: TRBV6-6
CDR3 protein: CASSMGTSDTDTQYF
CDR3 DNA: TGTGCCAGCAGTATGGGGACTAGTGACACAGATACGCAGTATTTT

J gene: TRBJ2-3
clone size: -
D gene: TRBD2
CDR3 length: 19
V gene: TRBV7-9
CDR3 protein: CASSPGLAGGPLLADTQYF
CDR3 DNA: TGTGCCAGCAGCCCGGGACTAGCGGGGGGGCCTTTATTAGCAGATACGCAGTATTTT

J gene: TRBJ2-7
clone size: -
D gene: -
CDR3 length: 12
V gene: TRBV29-1
CDR3 protein: CSVTRGMYEQYF
CDR3 DNA: TGCAGCGTCACCAGGGGAATGTACGAGCAGTACTTC

J gene: TRBJ2-5
clone size: -
D gene: TRBD2
CDR3 length: 16
V gene: TRBV4-2
CDR3 protein: CASSQVGGTTRETQYF
CDR3 DNA: TGTGCCAGCAGCCAAGTTGGAGGGACTACCCGAGAGACCCAGTACTTC

J gene: TRBJ1-2
clone size: -
D gene: TRBD1
CDR3 length: 13
V gene: TRBV13
CDR3 protein: CASSSTGSYGYTF
CDR3 DNA: TGTGCCAGCAGTTCGACAGGGTCCTATGGCTACACCTTC

J gene: TRBJ2-3
clone size: few
D gene: -
CDR3 length: 14
V gene: TRBV7-3
CDR3 protein: CASSSRSAGDTQYF
CDR3 DNA: TGTGCCAGCAGCTCTAGATCGGCGGGGGATACGCAGTATTTT

J gene: TRBJ2-3
clone size: -
D gene: -
CDR3 length: 13
V gene: TRBV30
CDR3 protein: CAWSGDRTDTQYF
CDR3 DNA: TGTGCCTGGAGTGGGGACCGCACAGATACGCAGTATTTT

J gene: TRBJ2-5
clone size: -
D gene: -
CDR3 length: 11
V gene: TRBV7-8
CDR3 protein: CASSLGQTQYF
CDR3 DNA: TGTGCCAGCAGCTTAGGGCAGACCCAGTACTTC

J gene: TRBJ1-4
clone size: -
D gene: TRBD1
CDR3 length: 14
V gene: TRBV18
CDR3 protein: CASSPQQGYEKLFF
CDR3 DNA: TGTGCCAGCTCACCACAACAGGGGTATGAAAAACTGTTTTTT

J gene: TRBJ2-1
clone size: -
D gene: TRBD2
CDR3 length: 16
V gene: TRBV4-3
CDR3 protein: CASSLLGAGGHNEQFF
CDR3 DNA: TGCGCCAGCAGCCTCCTCGGGGCGGGGGGGCACAATGAGCAGTTCTTC